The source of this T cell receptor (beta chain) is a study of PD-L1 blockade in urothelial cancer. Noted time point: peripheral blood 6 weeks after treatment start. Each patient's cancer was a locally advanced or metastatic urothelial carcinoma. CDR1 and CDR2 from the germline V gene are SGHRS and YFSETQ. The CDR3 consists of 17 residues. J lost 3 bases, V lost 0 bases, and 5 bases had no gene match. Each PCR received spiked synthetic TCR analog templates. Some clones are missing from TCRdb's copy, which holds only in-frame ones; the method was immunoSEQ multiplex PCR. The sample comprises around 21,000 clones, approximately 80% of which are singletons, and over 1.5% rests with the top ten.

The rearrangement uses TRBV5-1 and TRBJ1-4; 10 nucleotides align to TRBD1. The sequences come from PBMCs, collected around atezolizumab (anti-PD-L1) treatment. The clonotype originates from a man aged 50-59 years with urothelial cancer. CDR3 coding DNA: TGCGCCAGCAGCTTGGCCCCCGGGACAGGGGCTAATGAAAAACTGTTTTTT. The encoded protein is CASSLAPGTGANEKLFF.